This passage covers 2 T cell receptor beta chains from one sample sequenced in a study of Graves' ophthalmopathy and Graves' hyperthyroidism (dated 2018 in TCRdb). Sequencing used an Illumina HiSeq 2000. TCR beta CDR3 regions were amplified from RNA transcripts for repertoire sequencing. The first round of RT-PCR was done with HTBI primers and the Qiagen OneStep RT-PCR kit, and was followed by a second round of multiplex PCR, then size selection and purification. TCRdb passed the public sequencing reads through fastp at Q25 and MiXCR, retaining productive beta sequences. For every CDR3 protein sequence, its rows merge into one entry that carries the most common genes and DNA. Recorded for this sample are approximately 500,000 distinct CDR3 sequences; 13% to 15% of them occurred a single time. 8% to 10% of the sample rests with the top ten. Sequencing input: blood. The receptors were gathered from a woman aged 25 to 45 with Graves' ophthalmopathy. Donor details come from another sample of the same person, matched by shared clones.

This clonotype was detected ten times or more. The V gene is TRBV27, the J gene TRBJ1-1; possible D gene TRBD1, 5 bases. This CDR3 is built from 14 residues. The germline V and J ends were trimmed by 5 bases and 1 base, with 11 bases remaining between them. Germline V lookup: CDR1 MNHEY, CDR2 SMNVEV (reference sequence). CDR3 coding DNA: TGTGCCAGCAGTACACGGACACCGAACACTGAAGCTTTCTTT. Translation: CASSTRTPNTEAFF.

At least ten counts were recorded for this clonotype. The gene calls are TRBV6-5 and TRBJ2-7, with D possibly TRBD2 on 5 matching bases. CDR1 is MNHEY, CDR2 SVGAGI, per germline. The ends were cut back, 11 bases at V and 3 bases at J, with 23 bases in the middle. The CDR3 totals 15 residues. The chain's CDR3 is CAARLPTTPGYEQYF. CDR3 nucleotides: TGTGCCGCACGCTTACCGACTACGCCCGGCTACGAGCAGTACTTC.